The clone carrying this T cell receptor beta chain was seen at least ten times. No antigen is known for it. This sample is drawn from a study of regulatory T cells in long-lasting Graves disease. Study results and caveats: There was favoring of TRBV28, TRBJ1-2 and TRBJ2-5 in persistent disease. Among the persistent patients, 2,500 to 3,000 public clonotypes were shared, more than the roughly 990 shared among new patients.

Specified time point: newly diagnosed GD, antithyroid drugs for less than 3 months. There was RNA extracted from PBMCs, and the TCR library was made from it. Germline lookup yields CDR1 MNHEY and CDR2 SVGEGT. Trimming cost V 8 bases and J 2 bases; bases outside gene matches: 4. CDR3 size: 13 residues. TCR beta libraries were built with iRepertoire HTBI primers and Arm-PCR of CDR3 regions. TCRdb analysed the multiplex PCR reads with MiXCR anew, one entry per CDR3 protein. The sample lists roughly 400,000 distinct CDR3 sequences, 16% occurring once. The sample was also reused in another study, on T cells in Graves' hyperthyroidism and ophthalmopathy. In that study: Hyperthyroidism in the patients, aged 18 to 65, was newly diagnosed and under 2 months in duration. HTBI primers drove first-round RT-PCR of the TCR CDR3.

The rearrangement uses TRBV6-2 or TRBV6-3 and TRBJ2-7, with 9 bases that match TRBD1. Sample: peripheral blood mononuclear cells (PBMCs), taken at new diagnosis, from a patient treated with antithyroid drugs. The receptor was isolated from a woman younger than 35 with Graves disease. Here the CDR3 reads CASAGTGTYEQYF. Written as DNA, the CDR3 is TGTGCCAGCGCGGGGACAGGGACCTACGAGCAGTACTTC.